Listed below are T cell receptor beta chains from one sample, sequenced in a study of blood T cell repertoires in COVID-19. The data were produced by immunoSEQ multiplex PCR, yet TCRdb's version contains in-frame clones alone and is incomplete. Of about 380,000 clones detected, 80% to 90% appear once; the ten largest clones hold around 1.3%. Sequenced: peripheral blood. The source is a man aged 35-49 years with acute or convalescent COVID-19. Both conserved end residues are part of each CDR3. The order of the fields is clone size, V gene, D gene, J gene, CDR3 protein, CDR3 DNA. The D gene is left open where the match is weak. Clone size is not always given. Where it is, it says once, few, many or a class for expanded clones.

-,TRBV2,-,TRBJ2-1,CASKGRQRPDNEQFF,TGTGCCAGCAAGGGCCGACAGCGCCCAGATAATGAGCAGTTCTTC
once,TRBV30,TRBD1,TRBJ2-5,CALGTGGETQYF,TGTGCCTTAGGGACAGGGGGCGAGACCCAGTACTTC
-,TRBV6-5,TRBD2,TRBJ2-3,CASRAPGLASDTQYF,TGTGCCAGCAGAGCACCGGGACTAGCATCAGATACGCAGTATTTT
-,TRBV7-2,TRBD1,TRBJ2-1,CASSPPGQGNNEQFF,TGTGCCAGCAGCCCACCGGGACAGGGGAACAATGAGCAGTTCTTC
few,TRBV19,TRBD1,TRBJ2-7,CASSMGQGYEQYF,TGTGCCAGTAGTATGGGACAGGGCTACGAGCAGTACTTC
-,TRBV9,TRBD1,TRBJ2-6,CASSARGPGALSGANVLTF,TGTGCCAGCAGCGCGAGGGGGCCAGGGGCGCTTTCTGGGGCCAACGTCCTGACTTTC
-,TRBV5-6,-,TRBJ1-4,CASSLGTTMFF,TGTGCCAGCAGCTTAGGAACTACCATGTTTTTT
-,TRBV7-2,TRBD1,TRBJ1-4,CASSKTGGDEKLFF,TGTGCCAGCAGTAAAACAGGGGGCGACGAAAAACTGTTTTTT
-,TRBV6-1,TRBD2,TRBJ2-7,CASSWSGDLYEQYF,TGTGCCAGCAGTTGGAGCGGGGACCTCTACGAGCAGTACTTC
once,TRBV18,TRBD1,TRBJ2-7,CASSPGTGVSYEQYF,TGTGCCAGCTCACCCGGGACAGGGGTATCCTACGAGCAGTACTTC
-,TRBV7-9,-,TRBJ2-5,CASSLVGAQETQYF,TGTGCCAGCAGCCTAGTGGGGGCGCAAGAGACCCAGTACTTC
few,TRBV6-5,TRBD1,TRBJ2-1,CASSYKQGINEQFF,TGTGCCAGCAGTTATAAACAGGGGATCAATGAGCAGTTCTTC
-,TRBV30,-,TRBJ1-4,CASGSVIQGFNEKLFF,TGTGCCTCCGGATCCGTAATTCAGGGGTTTAATGAGAAACTGTTTTTT
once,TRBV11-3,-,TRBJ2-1,CASSLGGQGRIEQFF,TGTGCCAGCAGCTTAGGGGGCCAGGGGAGAATCGAGCAGTTCTTC
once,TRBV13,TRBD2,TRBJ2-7,CASSKTSGRSYEQYF,TGTGCCAGCAGCAAGACTAGCGGGAGGTCCTACGAGCAGTACTTC
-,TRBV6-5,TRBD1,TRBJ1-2,CASSLTGVGGYTF,TGTGCCAGCAGTTTAACAGGGGTTGGTGGCTACACCTTC
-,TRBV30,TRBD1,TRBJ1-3,CAWSVTRTGRGNTIYF,TGTGCCTGGAGTGTAACCAGGACAGGGAGAGGAAACACCATATATTTT
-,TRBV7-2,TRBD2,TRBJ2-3,CASSLPAGVTDTQYF,TGTGCCAGCAGCTTACCAGCGGGGGTCACAGATACGCAGTATTTT
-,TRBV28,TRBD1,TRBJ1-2,CASSFQGAWNGYTF,TGTGCCAGCAGTTTTCAGGGGGCATGGAATGGCTACACCTTC
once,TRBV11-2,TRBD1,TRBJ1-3,CASSFDRGGNTIYF,TGTGCCAGCAGCTTCGACAGGGGTGGGAACACCATATATTTT
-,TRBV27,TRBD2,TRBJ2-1,CASSLWTGGYNEQFF,TGTGCCAGCAGTTTATGGACGGGGGGCTACAATGAGCAGTTCTTC
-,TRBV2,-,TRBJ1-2,CASAQGLGYGYTF,TGTGCCAGCGCACAGGGTCTCGGCTATGGCTACACCTTC
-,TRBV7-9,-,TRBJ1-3,CASSLGYSSGNTIYF,TGTGCCAGCAGCTTAGGGTACAGCTCTGGAAACACCATATATTTT
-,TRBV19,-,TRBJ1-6,CASSIDLPGDSPLHF,TGTGCCAGTAGTATAGATCTTCCCGGAGATTCACCCCTCCACTTT
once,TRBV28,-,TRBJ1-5,CASSLVGQGYQPQHF,TGTGCCAGCAGTTTAGTTGGTCAGGGTTATCAGCCCCAGCATTTT
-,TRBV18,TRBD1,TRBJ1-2,CASSPEGQGKAGYTF,TGTGCCAGCTCACCCGAAGGACAGGGTAAAGCTGGCTACACCTTC
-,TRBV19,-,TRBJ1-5,CASSIAQGFQPQHF,TGTGCCAGTAGTATAGCACAGGGTTTTCAGCCCCAGCATTTT
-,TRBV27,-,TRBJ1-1,CASSWGGEGTEAFF,TGTGCCAGCAGTTGGGGGGGGGAGGGAACTGAAGCTTTCTTT
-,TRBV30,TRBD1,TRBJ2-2,CAWDREEAGELFF,TGTGCCTGGGACAGGGAAGAGGCCGGGGAGCTGTTTTTT
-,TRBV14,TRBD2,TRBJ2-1,CASSAGGAWSYNEQFF,TGTGCCAGCAGCGCGGGAGGGGCTTGGTCCTACAATGAGCAGTTCTTC
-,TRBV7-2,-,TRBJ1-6,CASSLALGARNSPLHF,TGTGCCAGCAGCTTAGCACTGGGGGCGCGGAATTCACCCCTCCACTTT
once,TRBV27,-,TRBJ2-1,CASSLGSGFDEQFF,TGTGCCAGCAGTTTGGGGAGTGGGTTCGATGAGCAGTTCTTC
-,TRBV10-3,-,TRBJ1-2,CAISERQGQGYTF,TGTGCCATCAGTGAACGGCAGGGTCAGGGCTACACCTTC
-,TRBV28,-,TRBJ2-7,CASRAQAYEQYF,TGTGCCAGCAGAGCACAGGCCTACGAGCAGTACTTC
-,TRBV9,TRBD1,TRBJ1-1,CASSVTGGTEAFF,TGTGCCAGCAGCGTAACAGGGGGCACTGAAGCTTTCTTT
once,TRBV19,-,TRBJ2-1,CASSMPDNEQFF,TGTGCCAGTAGTATGCCAGACAATGAGCAGTTCTTC
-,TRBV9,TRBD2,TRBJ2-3,CASRENSGMDTQYF,TGTGCCAGCAGGGAAAATAGCGGGATGGATACGCAGTATTTT
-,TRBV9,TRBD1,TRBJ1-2,CASSVNPRQGNYGYTF,TGTGCCAGCAGCGTGAACCCTCGACAGGGTAACTATGGCTACACCTTC
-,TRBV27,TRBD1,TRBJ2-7,CASSPPPGQGAKGAYEQYF,TGTGCCAGCAGTCCCCCCCCGGGACAGGGGGCGAAGGGTGCCTACGAGCAGTACTTC
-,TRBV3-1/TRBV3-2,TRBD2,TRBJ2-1,CASSLAGGRGEQFF,TGTGCCAGCAGCTTAGCGGGAGGCCGGGGTGAGCAGTTCTTC
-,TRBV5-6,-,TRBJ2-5,CASSQTGVGGLETQYF,TGTGCCAGCAGTCAAACTGGGGTTGGCGGGCTGGAGACCCAGTACTTC
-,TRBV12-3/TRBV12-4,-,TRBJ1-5,CASSYRARPQHF,TGTGCCAGCAGCTACAGGGCTCGGCCCCAGCATTTT
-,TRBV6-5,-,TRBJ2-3,CASSYSFMEDTQYF,TGTGCCAGCAGTTATTCGTTCATGGAGGATACGCAGTATTTT
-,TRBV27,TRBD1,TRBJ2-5,CASSLGVRGWQETQYF,TGTGCCAGCAGCCTTGGGGTCAGGGGGTGGCAAGAGACCCAGTACTTC
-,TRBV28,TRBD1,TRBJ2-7,CASTEGQGARYEQYF,TGTGCCAGCACCGAAGGACAGGGGGCGCGGTACGAGCAGTACTTC
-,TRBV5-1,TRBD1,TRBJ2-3,CASTRGQGLPDTQYF,TGCGCCAGCACCCGGGGACAGGGACTACCAGATACGCAGTATTTT